The 18 T cell receptor beta chains in this list originate from one sample, sequenced in a study of blood T cells in healthy people across ages (dated by TCRdb to the mid-2010s). The library was prepared using 5' RACE. Sequencing took place on an Illumina HiSeq 2500. A second PCR of about 7 to 12 cycles was performed with a sample-barcoded 5' primer and a J-beta primer mix. TCRdb ran its own pipeline on the public reads, namely fastp trimming at Q25 and MiXCR clone calling, and kept in-frame beta chains. Each entry merges the rows of one CDR3 protein and shows their most common DNA and genes. For this sample the table gives 980,000 or so distinct CDR3 sequences, of which about 48% were detected only once. Together, the top ten hold 13% of the sample. The source material was blood. These receptors were collected from a man aged 25-45 years in good health.

This clonotype has just a few counts. The chain uses TRBV18 and TRBJ2-7; D may be TRBD1 or TRBD2 (5 bases each). The V end lost 0 bases, the J end lost 0 bases, and 12 bases lay between the germline ends. The CDR3 consists of 16 residues. Germline CDR1 is KGHSH and CDR2 is LQKENI. The CDR3 coding sequence is TGTGCCAGCTCACCACCCTACCGGGACGGCTCCTACGAGCAGTACTTC. As protein: CASSPPYRDGSYEQYF.

The chain combines TRBV25-1 with TRBJ2-2; 7 bases line up with TRBD1. The trim removed 3 bases at V and 3 bases at J, leaving 4 bases unmatched. The germline CDR1 and CDR2 sequences are MGHDK and SYGVNS. The CDR3 runs 15 residues. CDR3 residues: CASSEARGYTGELFF. The CDR3 DNA sequence: TGTGCCAGCAGTGAGGCCAGGGGGTACACCGGGGAGCTGTTTTTT.

This clonotype was counted a few times. The chain joins TRBV29-1 to TRBJ2-4; D may match TRBD1 or TRBD2 (5 bases each). The germline CDR1 and CDR2 sequences are SQVTM and ANQGSEA. This CDR3 is built from 14 residues. The ends were cut back, 6 bases at V and 1 base at J, with 13 bases in the middle. The CDR3 protein is CSVAGTTAKNIQYF. The CDR3 DNA follows: TGCAGCGTGGCTGGGACGACTGCCAAAAACATTCAGTACTTC. Filled out from reference TRBV29-1 and TRBJ2-4, the complete variable domain reads SAVISQKPSRDICQRGTSLTIQCQVDSQVTMMFWYRQQPGQSLTLIATANQGSEATYESGFVIDKFPISRPNLTFSTLTVSNMSPEDSSIYLCSVAGTTAKNIQYFGAGTRLSVL.

The chain is built from TRBV9 and TRBJ2-3; TRBD2 matches at 10 bases. The CDR3 runs 18 residues. CDR1 SGDLS and CDR2 YYNGEE come from the germline V gene. Germline trimming cut 0 bases from V and 6 bases from J; bases unmatched to any gene: 13. CDR3 DNA sequence: TGTGCCAGCAGCGTAGAGAGCGGGGGGGCCACTTGGCCCGATACGCAGTATTTT. Its protein product is CASSVESGGATWPDTQYF.

The chain recombines TRBV27 with TRBJ1-1; 8 nucleotides line up with TRBD1. V shed 0 bases and J 1 base; nucleotides not matched to a gene: 4. The CDR3 spans 16 residues. Looked up from germline, CDR1 is MNHEY and CDR2 is SMNVEV (reference sequence). CDR3 loop: CASSLSGTGGNTEAFF. The CDR3 nucleotides read TGTGCCAGCAGTTTATCCGGGACAGGAGGGAACACTGAAGCTTTCTTT.

The V and J genes are TRBV28 and TRBJ2-5; D call uncertain. Trimming shortened V by 7 bases and J by 0 bases, and 9 bases separated the two germline ends. CDR3 length: 13 residues. The germline V gene has CDR1 MDHEN and CDR2 SYDVKM. CDR3 sequence reads: CASKSENQETQYF. The CDR3 nucleotides are TGTGCCAGCAAGTCCGAGAACCAAGAGACCCAGTACTTC.

The J gene is TRBJ1-4, the V gene TRBV18, with unresolved D. The V and J ends lost 5 bases and 3 bases respectively, with 7 bases between them. Germline CDR1 is KGHSH and CDR2 is LQKENI. This CDR3 contains 13 residues. CDR3 loop: CASSDGANEKLFF. DNA of the CDR3: TGTGCCAGCTCAGATGGAGCTAATGAAAAACTGTTTTTT.

This chain links TRBV20-1 with TRBJ2-5, with 7 bases aligning to TRBD2. CDR1 is DFQATT and CDR2 is SNEGSKA in the germline V gene (reference sequence). This CDR3 contains 13 residues. V dropped 3 bases and J dropped 1; count of bases not matched to a gene: 2. In DNA form, the CDR3 reads TGCAGTGCTAGGGGGGGGGTCCAAGAGACCCAGTACTTC. Amino acids: CSARGGVQETQYF.

Only a few counts were recorded for this clonotype. The rearrangement joins TRBV13 to TRBJ2-7, with TRBD1 matching over 9 bases. CDR1 is PRHDT and CDR2 is FYEKMQ in the germline V gene (reference sequence). V gave up 5 bases and J gave up 5 bases; unmatched junction bases: 7. This CDR3 region has 14 residues. The CDR3 DNA sequence: TGTGCCAGCAGCCTCACAGGGGGCCCCGACGAGCAGTACTTC. Amino acids: CASSLTGGPDEQYF.

The V gene is TRBV4-2, the J gene TRBJ2-3; TRBD2 is a possible D gene (5 bases). The germline V gene has CDR1 LGHNA and CDR2 YNFKEQ. The CDR3 extends over 14 amino acids. The V and J ends lost 2 bases and 4 bases respectively, with 10 bases between them. The CDR3 loop is CASSQQDWPDTQYF. CDR3 nucleotide sequence: TGTGCCAGCAGCCAACAGGACTGGCCAGATACGCAGTATTTT.

This clonotype turned up a few times. V is TRBV10-3 and J is TRBJ1-3; D is ambiguous. CDR1 and CDR2 (germline): ENHRY, SYGVKD. The CDR3 covers 16 residues. V was cut by 3 bases and J by 0 bases, with 12 bases left in between. The CDR3 nucleotides are TGTGCCATCAGTGACGCGGCGGTTCACTCTGGAAACACCATATATTTT. This gives the protein CAISDAAVHSGNTIYF.

The chain employs TRBV7-9 and TRBJ1-1; perhaps TRBD1 as D (5 bases). Germline CDR1 and CDR2: SEHNR and FQNEAQ (reference sequence). The length of the CDR3 is 15 residues. Trimming stripped 6 bases from V and 1 base from J, with 15 bases between. In DNA, the CDR3 is TGTGCCAGCAGGTCTAGGGGCGCCCGGAACACTGAAGCTTTCTTT. Protein product: CASRSRGARNTEAFF.

The V gene is TRBV4-1, the J gene TRBJ2-5, with D possibly being TRBD1 (5 bases). The tail of the sequence fits TRBJ2-7 better, so the J call may be wrong. The germline CDR1 and CDR2 sequences are MGHRA and YSYEKL. The CDR3 spans 15 residues. The DNA of the CDR3 is TGCGCCAGCAGCCAGGGGCCCGAGAGCTCCTACGAGCAGTACTTC. Its translation: CASSQGPESSYEQYF.

The chain is built from TRBV29-1 and TRBJ2-5; no reliable D call. In germline, CDR1 is SQVTM, CDR2 ANQGSEA. V lost 5 bases to trimming and J lost 5 bases, with 9 bases between them. This CDR3 is built from 11 residues. CDR3 bases: TGCAGCGTTAGGAGTGGCGAGACCCAGTACTTC. Protein sequence: CSVRSGETQYF.

This clonotype was seen a few times. Here the CDR3 DNA reads TGTGCCAGCAGCCCTACCCTGGGAGAGCAGTACTTC. Translation: CASSPTLGEQYF. J is TRBJ2-7 and V is TRBV3-1; D is ambiguous. Trimming took 4 bases from V and 7 from J, leaving 11 bases between them. CDR1 and CDR2 (germline): LGHDT, YNNKEL (reference sequence). There are 12 residues in the CDR3.

The rearrangement uses TRBV10-3 and TRBJ2-1, with TRBD2 matching 9 bases. This CDR3 is 15 amino acids long. Germline V gene sequence: CDR1 ENHRY, CDR2 SYGVKD. The V segment lost 7 bases and the J segment 5 bases; nucleotides outside the gene matches: 9. The CDR3 region is CAINMTSGPNNEQFF. The DNA of the CDR3 is TGTGCCATCAACATGACTAGCGGCCCAAACAATGAGCAGTTCTTC.

This clonotype has just one count. The chain has TRBV6-5 and TRBJ1-1, with D unclear. The germline CDR1 and CDR2 sequences are MNHEY and SVGAGI. V was pared by 6 bases and J by 1 base, with 9 bases between. The CDR3 totals 13 residues. The CDR3 sequence is CASSPWRNTEAFF. The CDR3 DNA sequence: TGTGCCAGCAGCCCCTGGAGGAACACTGAAGCTTTCTTT.

As regards this clonotype: A much larger clone is a single base away; this may be a read error. The genes are TRBV20-1 and TRBJ2-5; 13 bases are a match to TRBD2. Near its end, the DNA agrees better with TRBJ2-7, so the J call may be wrong. This CDR3 has 17 amino acids. The germline CDR1 and CDR2 sequences are DFQATT and SNEGSKA (reference sequence). This chain's CDR3 is CSARAGLAGEAEDEQYF. The CDR3 coding sequence is TGCAGTGCTAGGGCAGGACTAGCGGGAGAAGCGGAGGACGAGCAGTACTTC.